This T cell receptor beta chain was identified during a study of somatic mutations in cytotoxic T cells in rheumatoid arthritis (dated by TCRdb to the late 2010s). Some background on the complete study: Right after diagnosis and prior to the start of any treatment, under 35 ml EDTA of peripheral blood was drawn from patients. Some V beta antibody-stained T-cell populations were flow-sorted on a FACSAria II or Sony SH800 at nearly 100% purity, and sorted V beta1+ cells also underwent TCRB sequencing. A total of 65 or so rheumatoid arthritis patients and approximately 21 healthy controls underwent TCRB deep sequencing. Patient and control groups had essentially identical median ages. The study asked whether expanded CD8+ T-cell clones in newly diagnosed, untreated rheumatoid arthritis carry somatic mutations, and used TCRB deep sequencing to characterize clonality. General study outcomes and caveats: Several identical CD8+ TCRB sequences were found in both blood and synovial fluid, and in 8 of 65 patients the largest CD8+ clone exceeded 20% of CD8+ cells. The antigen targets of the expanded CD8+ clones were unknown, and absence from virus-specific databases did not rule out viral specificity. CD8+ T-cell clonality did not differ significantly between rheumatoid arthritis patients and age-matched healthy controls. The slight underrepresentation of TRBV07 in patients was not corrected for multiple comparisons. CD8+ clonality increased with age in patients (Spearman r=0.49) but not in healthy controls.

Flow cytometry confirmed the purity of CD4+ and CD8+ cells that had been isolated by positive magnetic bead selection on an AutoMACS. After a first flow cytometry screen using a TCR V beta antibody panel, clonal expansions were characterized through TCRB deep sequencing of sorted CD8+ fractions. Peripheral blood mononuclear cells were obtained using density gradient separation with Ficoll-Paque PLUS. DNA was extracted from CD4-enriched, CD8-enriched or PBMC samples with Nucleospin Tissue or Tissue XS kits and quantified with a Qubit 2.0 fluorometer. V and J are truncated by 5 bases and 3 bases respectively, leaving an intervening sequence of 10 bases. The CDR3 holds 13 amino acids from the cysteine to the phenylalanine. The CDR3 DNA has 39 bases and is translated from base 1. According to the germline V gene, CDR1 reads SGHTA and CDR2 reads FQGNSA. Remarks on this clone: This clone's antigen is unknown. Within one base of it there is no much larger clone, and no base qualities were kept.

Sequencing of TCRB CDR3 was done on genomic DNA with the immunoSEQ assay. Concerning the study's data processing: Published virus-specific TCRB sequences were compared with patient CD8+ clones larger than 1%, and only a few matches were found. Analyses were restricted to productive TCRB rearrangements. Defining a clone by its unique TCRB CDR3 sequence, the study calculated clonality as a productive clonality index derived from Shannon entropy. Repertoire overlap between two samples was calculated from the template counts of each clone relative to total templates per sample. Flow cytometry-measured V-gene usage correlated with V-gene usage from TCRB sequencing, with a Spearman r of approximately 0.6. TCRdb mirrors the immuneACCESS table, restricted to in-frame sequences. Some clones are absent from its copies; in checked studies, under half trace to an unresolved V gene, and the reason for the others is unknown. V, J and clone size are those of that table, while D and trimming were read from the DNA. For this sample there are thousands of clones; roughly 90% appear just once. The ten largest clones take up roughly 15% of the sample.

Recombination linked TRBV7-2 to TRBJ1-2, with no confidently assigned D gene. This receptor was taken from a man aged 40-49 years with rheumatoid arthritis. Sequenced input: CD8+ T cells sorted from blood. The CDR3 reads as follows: CASSHGIYYGYTF. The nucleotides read TGTGCCAGCAGCCACGGGATTTACTATGGCTACACCTTC.